This TCR beta chain is from a study of T cell responses to AZD1222 COVID-19 vaccine. For the study at large: Second-dose timings of about 4 or about 12 weeks were pooled.

The CDR3 covers 12 residues. Trimming took off 3 bases at V and 3 bases at J, with 5 bases between the two ends. In the case of this clone: No antigen is known for it.

Only in-frame clones appear in the TCRdb table, and some are missing; sequencing was by immunoSEQ multiplex PCR. The data show over 150,000 clones, about nine tenths seen once. Findings and limits, study-wide: Close to half of spike-specific TCRs reportedly recognize unmutated variant regions. There were vaccine-associated CD4 TCRs across spike, dominant at 160-218 and 743-854. Most donors were white British, females outnumbered males, and clonal diversity was possibly underestimated.

This TCR was recovered from an adult in good health. The input for sequencing was peripheral blood, taken on day 0 of AZD1222 vaccination. This chain links TRBV12-3 or TRBV12-4 with TRBJ1-2; D is uncertain. In nucleotides, the CDR3 is TGTGCCAGCAGTTTCGGGGACTATGGCTACACCTTC. This codes for CASSFGDYGYTF.